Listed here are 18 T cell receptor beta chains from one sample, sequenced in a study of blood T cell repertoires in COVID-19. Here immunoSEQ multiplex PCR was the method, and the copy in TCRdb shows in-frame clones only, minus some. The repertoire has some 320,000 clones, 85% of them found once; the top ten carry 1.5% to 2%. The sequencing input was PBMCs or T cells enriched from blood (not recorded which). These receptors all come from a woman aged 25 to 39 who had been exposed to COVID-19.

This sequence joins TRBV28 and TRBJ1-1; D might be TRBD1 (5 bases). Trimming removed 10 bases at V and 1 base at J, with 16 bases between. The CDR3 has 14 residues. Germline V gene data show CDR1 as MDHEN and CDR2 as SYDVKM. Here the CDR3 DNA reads TGTGCCACTTCGCAAGGGGTAGCGAACACTGAAGCTTTCTTT. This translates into CATSQGVANTEAFF.

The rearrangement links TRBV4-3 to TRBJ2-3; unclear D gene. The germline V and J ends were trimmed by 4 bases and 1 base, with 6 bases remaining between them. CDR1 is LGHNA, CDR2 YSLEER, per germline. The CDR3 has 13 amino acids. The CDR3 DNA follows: TGCGCCAGCAGCCTATTAGGCACAGATACGCAGTATTTT. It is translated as CASSLLGTDTQYF.

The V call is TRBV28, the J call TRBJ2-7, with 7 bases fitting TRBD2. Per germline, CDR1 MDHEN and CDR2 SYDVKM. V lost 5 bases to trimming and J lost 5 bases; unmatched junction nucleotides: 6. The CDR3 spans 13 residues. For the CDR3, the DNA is TGTGCCAGCAGTCCCACAAGCGGGGACGAGCAGTACTTC. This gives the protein CASSPTSGDEQYF.

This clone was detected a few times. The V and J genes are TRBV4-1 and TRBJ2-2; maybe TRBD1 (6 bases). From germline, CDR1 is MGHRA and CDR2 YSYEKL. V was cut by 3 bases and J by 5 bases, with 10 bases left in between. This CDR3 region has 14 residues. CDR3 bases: TGCGCCAGCAGCCACACGCAGGGGACCGGGGAGCTGTTTTTT. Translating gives CASSHTQGTGELFF.

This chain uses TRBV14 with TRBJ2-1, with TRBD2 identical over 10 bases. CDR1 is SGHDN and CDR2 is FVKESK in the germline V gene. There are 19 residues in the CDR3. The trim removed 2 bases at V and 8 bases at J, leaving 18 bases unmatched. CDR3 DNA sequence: TGTGCCAGCAGCCAAAGAACATACTACGGGACTAGCGTGTGGGATGAGCAGTTCTTC. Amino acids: CASSQRTYYGTSVWDEQFF.

The CDR3: CASSVRGIDTDTQYF. DNA of the CDR3: TGTGCCAGCAGCGTCAGGGGGATAGACACAGATACGCAGTATTTT. The chain has TRBV7-9 and TRBJ2-3, with TRBD1 matching 7 bases. The germline V gene encodes CDR1 SEHNR and CDR2 FQNEAQ (reference sequence). This CDR3 is 15 amino acids long. With V trimmed by 5 bases and J by 2 bases, 7 bases remained unmatched.

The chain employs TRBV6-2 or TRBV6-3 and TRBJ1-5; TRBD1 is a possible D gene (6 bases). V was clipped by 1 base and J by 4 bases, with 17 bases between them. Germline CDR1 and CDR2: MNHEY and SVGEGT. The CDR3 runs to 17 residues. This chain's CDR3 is CASSYLAIGQSNQPQHF. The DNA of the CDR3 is TGTGCCAGCAGTTACTTGGCGATAGGACAGTCAAATCAGCCCCAGCATTTT.

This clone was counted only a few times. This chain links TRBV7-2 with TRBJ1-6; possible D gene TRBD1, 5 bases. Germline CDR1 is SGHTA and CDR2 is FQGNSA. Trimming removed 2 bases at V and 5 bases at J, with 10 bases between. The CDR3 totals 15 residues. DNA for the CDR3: TGTGCCAGCAGCTTACGTCAGGGCAATAATTCACCCCTCCACTTT. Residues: CASSLRQGNNSPLHF.

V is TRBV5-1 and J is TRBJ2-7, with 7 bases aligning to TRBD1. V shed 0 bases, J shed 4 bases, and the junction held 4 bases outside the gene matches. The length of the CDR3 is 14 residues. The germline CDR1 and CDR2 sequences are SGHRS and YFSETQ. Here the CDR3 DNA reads TGCGCCAGCAGCTTGGGACAGGGAGTATACGAGCAGTACTTC. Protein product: CASSLGQGVYEQYF.

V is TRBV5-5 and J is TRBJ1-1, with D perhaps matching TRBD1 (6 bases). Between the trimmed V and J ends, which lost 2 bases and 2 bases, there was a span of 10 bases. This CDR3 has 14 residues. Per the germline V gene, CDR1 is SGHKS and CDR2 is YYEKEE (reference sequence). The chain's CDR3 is CASSFRTDNTEAFF. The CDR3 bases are TGTGCCAGCAGCTTCCGGACAGATAACACTGAAGCTTTCTTT.

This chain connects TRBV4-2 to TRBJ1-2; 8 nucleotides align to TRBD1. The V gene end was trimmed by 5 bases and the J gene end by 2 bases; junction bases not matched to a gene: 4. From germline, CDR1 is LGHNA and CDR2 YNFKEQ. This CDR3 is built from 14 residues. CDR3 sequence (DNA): TGTGCCAGCAGCTCCGGACAGGGAAACTATGGCTACACCTTC. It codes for CASSSGQGNYGYTF.

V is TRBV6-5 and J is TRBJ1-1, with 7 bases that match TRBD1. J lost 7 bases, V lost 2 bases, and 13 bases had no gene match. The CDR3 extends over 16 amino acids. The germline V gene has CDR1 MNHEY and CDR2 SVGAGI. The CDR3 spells CASSYRGPTGQYEAFF. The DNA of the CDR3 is TGTGCCAGCAGTTACCGGGGCCCGACAGGGCAATATGAAGCTTTCTTT.

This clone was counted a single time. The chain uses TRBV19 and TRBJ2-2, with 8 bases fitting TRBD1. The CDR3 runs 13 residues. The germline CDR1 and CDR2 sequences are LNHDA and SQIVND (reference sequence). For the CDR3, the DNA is TGTGCAGGGGGGACAGGTCGTAGCGGGGAGCTGTTTTTT. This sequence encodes CAGGTGRSGELFF.

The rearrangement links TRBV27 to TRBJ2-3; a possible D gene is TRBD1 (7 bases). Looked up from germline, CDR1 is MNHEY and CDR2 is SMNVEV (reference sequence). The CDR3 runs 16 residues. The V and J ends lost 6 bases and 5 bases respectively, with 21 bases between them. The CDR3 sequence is CASSPKGAGWEDTQYF. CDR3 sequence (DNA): TGTGCCAGCAGCCCCAAGGGGGCGGGATGGGAAGATACGCAGTATTTT.

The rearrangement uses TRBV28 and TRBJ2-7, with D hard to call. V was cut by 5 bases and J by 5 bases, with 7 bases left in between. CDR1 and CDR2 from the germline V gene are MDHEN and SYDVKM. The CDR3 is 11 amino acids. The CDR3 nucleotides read TGTGCCAGCAGTCCCTTAGACGAGCAGTACTTC. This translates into CASSPLDEQYF.

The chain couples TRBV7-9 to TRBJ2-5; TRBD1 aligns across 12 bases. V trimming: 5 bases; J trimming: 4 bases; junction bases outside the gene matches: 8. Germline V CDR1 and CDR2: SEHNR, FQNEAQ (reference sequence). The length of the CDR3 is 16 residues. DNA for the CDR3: TGTGCCAGCAGCCCCCGGGGGACAGGGGGCCGAGAGACCCAGTACTTC. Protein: CASSPRGTGGRETQYF.

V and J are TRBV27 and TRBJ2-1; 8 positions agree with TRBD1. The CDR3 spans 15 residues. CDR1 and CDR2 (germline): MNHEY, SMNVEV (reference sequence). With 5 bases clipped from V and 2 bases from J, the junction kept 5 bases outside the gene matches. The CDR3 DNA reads TGTGCCAGCAGTGCTGGACAGGGTGCCTACAATGAGCAGTTCTTC. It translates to CASSAGQGAYNEQFF.

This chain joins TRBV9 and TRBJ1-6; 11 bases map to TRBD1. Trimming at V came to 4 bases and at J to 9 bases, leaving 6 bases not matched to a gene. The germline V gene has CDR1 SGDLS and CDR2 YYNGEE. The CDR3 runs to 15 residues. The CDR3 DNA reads TGTGCCAGCAGCAAAGGGACAGGGGGAATTTCACCCCTCCACTTT. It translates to CASSKGTGGISPLHF. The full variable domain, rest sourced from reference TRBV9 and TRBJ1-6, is DSGVTQTPKHLITATGQRVTLRCSPRSGDLSVYWYQQSLDQGLQFLIQYYNGEERAKGNILERFSAQQFPDLHSELNLSSLELGDSALYFCASSKGTGGISPLHFGNGTRLTVT.